This T cell receptor beta chain was captured by sequencing in a study of T cells after yellow fever vaccination. The study's findings and limits: Secondary responses were weaker yet peaked faster, day 5 versus 15. In FACS-sorted repertoires, abundant clonotypes from the bulk population could appear as contaminants. Most clones from primary vaccination resurfaced after the booster (around 95% CD4, 70% to 90% CD8).

A word on this clonotype: Its target is unknown.

CDR1 is LGHNA, CDR2 YSLEER, per germline. There are 17 residues in the CDR3. V shed 0 bases and J shed 1 base, with 13 bases lying between them. TCRdb reprocessed the 5' RACE reads with MiXCR, giving one entry per CDR3 protein. The data show about 310,000 distinct CDR3 sequences, approximately 3.8% seen once. The specimen was PBMCs, collected on the day of the yellow fever booster vaccination. The chain couples TRBV4-3 to TRBJ1-5; D unresolved. The sequence was collected from a young man who received the YFV17D yellow fever vaccine. The CDR3 coding sequence is TGCGCCAGCAGCCAAGATCTGGGAGGGTGGAGCAATCAGCCCCAGCATTTT. It codes for CASSQDLGGWSNQPQHF.